This record concerns one TCR beta chain sequence. Isolated RNA was reverse transcribed in full, so expressed TCRB transcripts were sequenced. Produced via immunoSEQ multiplex PCR; TCRdb's table is partial and in-frame only. The sample records hundreds of thousands of clones, 25% to 35% being singletons. This CDR3 comprises 16 residues. After removal of 0 bases from V and 7 bases from J, the junction contained 9 bases not matched to a gene. CDR1 and CDR2 from the germline V gene are LGHNA and YNFKEQ. This sample is part of a study of beta chain features in type 1 diabetes. The sequence derives from a man aged 18 to 30 in good health. J is TRBJ2-1 and V is TRBV4-2; 7 bases fit TRBD2. The sequenced material came from naive CD4+ T cells from blood. The CDR3 spells CASSQDMAGARNEQFF. For the CDR3, the DNA is TGTGCCAGCAGCCAAGATATGGCGGGAGCTAGGAATGAGCAGTTCTTC.